The present T cell receptor (beta chain) was sequenced within a study of lymphopenia after photon versus proton radiotherapy. General study findings and limits: Under photons, naive T cells and diversity fell while effector/memory populations rose. Better survival with proton therapy was suggested as possible, not demonstrated. After lymphocyte nadir, photon-treated repertoires showed oligoclonal expansion, especially CD8+ Temra. In patients who died, overall survival fell as post-nadir TCR diversity dropped more.

CDR3 length: 13 amino acids. Germline lookup yields CDR1 GTSNPN and CDR2 SVGIG (reference sequence). Trimming took 8 bases from V and 0 from J, leaving 14 bases between them. Some clones are missing from TCRdb's copy, which holds only in-frame ones; the method was immunoSEQ multiplex PCR. Found here are 25,000 to 30,000 clones, about four fifths of them singletons; the top ten hold 3.7%. As to this clone: Its matching antigen is unknown.

The chain has TRBV30 and TRBJ2-7; D ambiguous. The receptor was isolated from a woman aged 45-60 years with pancreatic cancer. The sequenced sample was peripheral blood, obtained from a patient treated with photon-based radiotherapy. The CDR3 loop is CAREEKGSYEQYF. CDR3 nucleotide sequence: TGTGCCAGAGAGGAGAAGGGCTCCTACGAGCAGTACTTC. The complete variable domain, with remaining parts taken from reference TRBV30 and TRBJ2-7, reads SQTIHQWPATLVQPVGSPLSLECTVEGTSNPNLYWYRQAAGRGLQLLFYSVGIGQISSEVPQNLSASRPQDRQFILSSKKLLLSDSGFYLCAREEKGSYEQYFGPGTRLTVT.